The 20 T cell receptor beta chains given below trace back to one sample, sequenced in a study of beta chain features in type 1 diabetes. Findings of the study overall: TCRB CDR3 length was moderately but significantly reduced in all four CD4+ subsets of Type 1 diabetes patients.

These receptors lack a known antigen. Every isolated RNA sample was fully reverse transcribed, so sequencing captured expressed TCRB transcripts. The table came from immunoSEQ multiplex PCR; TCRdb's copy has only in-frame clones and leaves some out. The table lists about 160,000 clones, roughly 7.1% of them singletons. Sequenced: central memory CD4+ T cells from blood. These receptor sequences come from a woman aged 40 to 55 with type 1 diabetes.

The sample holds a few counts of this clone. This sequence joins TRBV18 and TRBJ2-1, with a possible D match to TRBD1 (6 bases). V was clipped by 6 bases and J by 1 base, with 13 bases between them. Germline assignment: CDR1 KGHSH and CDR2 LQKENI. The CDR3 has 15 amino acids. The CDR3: CASSHRDRSYNEQFF. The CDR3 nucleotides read TGTGCCAGCTCCCACAGGGATAGGTCCTACAATGAGCAGTTCTTC.

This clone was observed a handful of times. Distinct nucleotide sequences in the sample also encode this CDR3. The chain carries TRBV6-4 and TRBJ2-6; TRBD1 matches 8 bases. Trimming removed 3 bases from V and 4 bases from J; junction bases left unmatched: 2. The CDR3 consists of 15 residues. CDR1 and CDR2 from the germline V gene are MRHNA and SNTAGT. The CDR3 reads CASSEQGAGANVLTF. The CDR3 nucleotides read TGTGCCAGCAGTGAGCAGGGGGCCGGGGCCAACGTCCTGACTTTC.

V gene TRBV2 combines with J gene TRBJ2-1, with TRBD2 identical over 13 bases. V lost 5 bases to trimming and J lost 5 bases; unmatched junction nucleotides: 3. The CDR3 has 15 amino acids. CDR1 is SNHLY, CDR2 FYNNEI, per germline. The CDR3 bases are TGTGCCAGCAGTCAAACTAGCGGGAGGGACAATGAGCAGTTCTTC. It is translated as CASSQTSGRDNEQFF.

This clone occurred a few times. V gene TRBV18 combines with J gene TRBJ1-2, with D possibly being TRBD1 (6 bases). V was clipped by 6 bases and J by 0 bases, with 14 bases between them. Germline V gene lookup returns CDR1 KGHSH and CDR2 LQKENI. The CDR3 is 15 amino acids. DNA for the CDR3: TGTGCCAGCTCTCCTCGACAGGAATCTAACTATGGCTACACCTTC. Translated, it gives CASSPRQESNYGYTF.

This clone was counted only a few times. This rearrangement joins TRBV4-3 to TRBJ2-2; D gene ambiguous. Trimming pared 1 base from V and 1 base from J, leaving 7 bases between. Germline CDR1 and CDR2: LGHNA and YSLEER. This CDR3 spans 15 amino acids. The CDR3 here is CASSQASENTGELFF. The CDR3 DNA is TGCGCCAGCAGCCAAGCCTCAGAGAACACCGGGGAGCTGTTTTTT.

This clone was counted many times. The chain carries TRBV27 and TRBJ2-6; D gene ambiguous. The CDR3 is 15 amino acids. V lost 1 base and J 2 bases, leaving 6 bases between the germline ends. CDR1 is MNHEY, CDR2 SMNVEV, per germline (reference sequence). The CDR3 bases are TGTGCCAGCAGTTTATGGGCGACTGGGGCCAACGTCCTGACTTTC. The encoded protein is CASSLWATGANVLTF.

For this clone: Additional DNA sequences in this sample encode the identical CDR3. CDR3 sequence: CASSPTTNTEAFF. CDR3 DNA: TGTGCCAGCTCACCTACAACGAACACTGAAGCTTTCTTT. The chain carries TRBV18 and TRBJ1-1, with D uncertain. Trimming pared 3 bases from V and 1 base from J, leaving 6 bases between. CDR1 is KGHSH and CDR2 is LQKENI in the germline V gene. The CDR3 is made up of 13 amino acids.

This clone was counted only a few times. The CDR3 protein is CASSQWRGYEQYF. As DNA, the CDR3 is TGTGCCAGCAGCCAATGGCGGGGCTACGAGCAGTACTTC. This chain joins TRBV6-6 and TRBJ2-7, with a tentative D call TRBD2 (6 bases). The CDR3 is 13 residues long. V was shortened by 6 bases and J by 3 bases, with 12 bases between the two germline ends. The germline CDR1 and CDR2 sequences are MNHNY and SVGAGI (reference sequence).

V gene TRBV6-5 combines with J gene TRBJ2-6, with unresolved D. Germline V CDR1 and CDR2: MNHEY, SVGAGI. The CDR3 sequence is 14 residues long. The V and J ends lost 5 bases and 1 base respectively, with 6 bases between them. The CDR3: CASSTVSGANVLTF. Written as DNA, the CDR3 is TGTGCCAGCAGTACAGTATCTGGGGCCAACGTCCTGACTTTC.

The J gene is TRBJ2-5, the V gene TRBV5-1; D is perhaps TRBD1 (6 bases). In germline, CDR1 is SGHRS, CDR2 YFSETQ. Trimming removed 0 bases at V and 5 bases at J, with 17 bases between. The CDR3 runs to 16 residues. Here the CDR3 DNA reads TGCGCCAGCAGCTTGGCCGGCACAGGGCCAAGGGAGACCCAGTACTTC. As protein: CASSLAGTGPRETQYF.

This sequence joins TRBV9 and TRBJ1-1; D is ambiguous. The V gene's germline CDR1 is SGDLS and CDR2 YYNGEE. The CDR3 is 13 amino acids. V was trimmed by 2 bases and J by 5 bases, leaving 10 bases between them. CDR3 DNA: TGTGCCAGCAGCGTTATAGAAGAAACTGAAGCTTTCTTT. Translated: CASSVIEETEAFF.

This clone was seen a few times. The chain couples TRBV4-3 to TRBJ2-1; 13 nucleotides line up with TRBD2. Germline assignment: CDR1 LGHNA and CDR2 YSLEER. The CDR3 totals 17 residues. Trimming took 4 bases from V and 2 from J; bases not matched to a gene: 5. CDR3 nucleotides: TGCGCCAGCAGCCCACTAGCGGGAGGGTCGACCTACAATGAGCAGTTCTTC. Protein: CASSPLAGGSTYNEQFF.

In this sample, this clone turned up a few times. The CDR3 region has the DNA TGCGCCAGCAGTCAGGGTGACTCTGGGGCCAACGTCCTGACTTTC. Its translation: CASSQGDSGANVLTF. The chain links TRBV5-1 to TRBJ2-6; D is possibly TRBD1 (5 bases). Deletions cut 5 bases from V and 0 bases from J, with 9 bases between. This CDR3 is 15 amino acids long. Germline V lookup: CDR1 SGHRS, CDR2 YFSETQ.

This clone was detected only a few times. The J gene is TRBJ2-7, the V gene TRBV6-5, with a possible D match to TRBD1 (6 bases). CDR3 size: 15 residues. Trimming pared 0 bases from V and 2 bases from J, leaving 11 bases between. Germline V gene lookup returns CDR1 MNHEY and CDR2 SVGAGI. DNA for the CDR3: TGTGCCAGCAGTTACTCAACAGGGCGCGCCTACGAGCAGTACTTC. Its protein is CASSYSTGRAYEQYF.

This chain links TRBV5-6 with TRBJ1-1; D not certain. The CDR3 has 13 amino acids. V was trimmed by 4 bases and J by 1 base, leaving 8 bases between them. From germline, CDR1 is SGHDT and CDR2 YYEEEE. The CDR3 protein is CASSIYRNTEAFF. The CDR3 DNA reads TGTGCCAGCAGCATATACAGGAACACTGAAGCTTTCTTT.

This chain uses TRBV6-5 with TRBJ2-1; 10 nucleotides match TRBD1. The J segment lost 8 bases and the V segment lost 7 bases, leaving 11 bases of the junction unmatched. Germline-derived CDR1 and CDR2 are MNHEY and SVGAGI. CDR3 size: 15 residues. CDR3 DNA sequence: TGTGCCAGCACCAAGACAGGGGGCCTAATGGATGAGCAGTTCTTC. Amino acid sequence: CASTKTGGLMDEQFF.

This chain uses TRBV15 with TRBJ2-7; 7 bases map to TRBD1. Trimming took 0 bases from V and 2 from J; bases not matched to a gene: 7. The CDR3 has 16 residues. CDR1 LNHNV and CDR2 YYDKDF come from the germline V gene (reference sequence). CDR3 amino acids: CATSRERQGLTYEQYF. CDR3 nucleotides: TGTGCCACCAGCAGAGAAAGACAGGGCCTCACCTACGAGCAGTACTTC.

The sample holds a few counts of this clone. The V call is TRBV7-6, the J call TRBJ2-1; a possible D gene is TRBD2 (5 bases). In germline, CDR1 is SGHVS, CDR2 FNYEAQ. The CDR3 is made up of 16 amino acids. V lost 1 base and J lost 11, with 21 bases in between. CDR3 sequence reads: CASSLGSIGIVQKQFF. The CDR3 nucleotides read TGTGCCAGCAGCTTAGGTAGTATCGGGATAGTACAGAAGCAGTTCTTC.

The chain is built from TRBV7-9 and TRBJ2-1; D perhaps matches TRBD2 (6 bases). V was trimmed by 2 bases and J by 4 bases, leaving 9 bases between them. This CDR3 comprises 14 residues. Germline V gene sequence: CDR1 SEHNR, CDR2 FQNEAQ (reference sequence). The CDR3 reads CASSLMGTYNEQFF. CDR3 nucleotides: TGTGCCAGCAGCTTAATGGGGACTTACAATGAGCAGTTCTTC.

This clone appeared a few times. For the CDR3, the DNA is TGTGCCAGCAGCCAGCAAGAGGGCCGGTCGACCTACAATGAGCAGTTCTTC. It encodes CASSQQEGRSTYNEQFF. The chain is built from TRBV4-2 and TRBJ2-1, with D possibly being TRBD2 (5 bases). Germline assignment: CDR1 LGHNA and CDR2 YNFKEQ. V was pared by 3 bases and J by 2 bases, with 17 bases between. The CDR3 is 17 residues long.